Listed here are 27 T cell receptor beta chains from one sample, sequenced in a study of breast tumors, draining lymph nodes, adjacent tissues. Axillary draining lymph nodes of breast cancer patients supplied the node samples. TCRdb analysed the multiplex PCR reads with MiXCR anew, one entry per CDR3 protein. This table has under 350,000 distinct CDR3 sequences, roughly 31% appearing once. Sequenced input: axillary lymph node tissue. The receptors here all came from a female donor with breast cancer. Some clones in this sample may be carry-over from other donors' samples.

Of note for this clonotype: A single base separates this from a much larger clone, so it may be a read error. The chain has TRBV12-3 or TRBV12-4 and TRBJ2-1; a weak D match, TRBD1 (5 bases). The CDR3 is made up of 12 amino acids. V was shortened by 3 bases and J by 15 bases, with 15 bases between the two germline ends. Here the CDR3 reads CASSFQGSRLFF. In DNA, the CDR3 is TGTGCCAGCAGTTTCCAGGGATCTCGACTGTTCTTC.

This clonotype was seen only a few times. The chain couples TRBV6-5 to TRBJ1-2; 10 bases are shared with TRBD1. CDR3 length: 15 residues. The germline CDR1 and CDR2 sequences are MNHEY and SVGAGI. Trimming at V came to 11 bases and at J to 4 bases, leaving 13 bases not matched to a gene. CDR3 residues: CAAREVRTGGYGYTF. The CDR3 DNA is TGTGCCGCACGGGAGGTCAGGACAGGGGGCTATGGCTACACCTTC.

This clonotype showed up many times. The chain employs TRBV29-1 and TRBJ2-7; 15 bases are shared with TRBD2. The CDR3 is made up of 14 amino acids. CDR1 and CDR2 (germline): SQVTM, ANQGSEA. J lost 4 bases, V lost 7 bases, and 5 bases had no gene match. The CDR3 is CSGGTSGRSYEQYF. CDR3 DNA: TGCAGCGGTGGGACTAGCGGGAGGAGTTACGAGCAGTACTTC.

Notes on this clonotype: A much larger clone differs by one base, so this may be a read error. The V gene is TRBV6-5, the J gene TRBJ1-2; the D is unclear. Deletions cut 2 bases from V and 6 bases from J, with 7 bases between. Germline V gene data show CDR1 as MNHEY and CDR2 as SVGAGI. CDR3 length: 12 amino acids. The CDR3 spells CASSYTGNGYTF. DNA for the CDR3: TGTGCCAGCAGTTACACGGGGAATGGCTACACCTTC.

This clonotype was seen a few times. This chain uses TRBV7-9 with TRBJ2-1, with 8 bases that match TRBD2. Per the germline V gene, CDR1 is SEHNR and CDR2 is FQNEAQ (reference sequence). J gave up 9 bases and V 5 bases, and 21 bases lay outside the gene matches. The CDR3 covers 18 residues. Here the CDR3 reads CASSATGPLSGSMLEQFF. The CDR3 DNA follows: TGTGCCAGCAGCGCAACAGGCCCCCTGAGCGGGAGTATGCTTGAGCAGTTCTTC.

At least ten counts were recorded for this clonotype. V is TRBV5-8 and J is TRBJ2-7; the D call may be TRBD1 or TRBD2 (5 bases each). This CDR3 is 15 amino acids long. Germline values: CDR1 SGHTS, CDR2 YDEGEE. Trimming left V 6 bases short and J 3 bases short, with 19 bases between. CDR3 residues: CASTKLRDGGYEQYF. Written as DNA, the CDR3 is TGTGCCAGCACCAAACTCCGGGACGGAGGCTACGAGCAGTACTTC.

There are many counts of this clonotype. The chain is built from TRBV6-6 and TRBJ2-1, with 7 bases that match TRBD2. CDR1 and CDR2 (germline): MNHNY, SVGAGI (reference sequence). The CDR3 sequence is 15 residues long. Trimming at V came to 2 bases and at J to 8 bases, leaving 9 bases not matched to a gene. CDR3 DNA: TGTGCCAGCAGTTACGCTCCGGGAGGTCGCGATGAGCAGTTCTTC. Amino acid sequence: CASSYAPGGRDEQFF.

This clonotype was recorded many times. The J gene is TRBJ2-7, the V gene TRBV4-1; TRBD1 matches at 8 bases. The CDR3 contains 15 residues. The V gene's germline CDR1 is MGHRA and CDR2 YSYEKL. V shed 4 bases, J shed 3 bases, and the junction held 8 bases outside the gene matches. CDR3 sequence (DNA): TGCGCCAGCAGCCGGAAACAGGGGGAGGTCTACGAGCAGTACTTC. This sequence encodes CASSRKQGEVYEQYF.

This clonotype was seen a few times. This rearrangement joins TRBV27 to TRBJ2-1, with 8 bases identical to TRBD2. The ends lost 6 bases at V and 2 bases at J; junction bases unmatched: 3. There are 14 residues in the CDR3. Germline CDR1 is MNHEY and CDR2 is SMNVEV (reference sequence). The CDR3 sequence is CASRGLVPYNEQFF. For the CDR3, the DNA is TGTGCCAGCAGGGGACTAGTCCCCTACAATGAGCAGTTCTTC.

This clonotype occurred many times. The J gene is TRBJ1-2, the V gene TRBV11-2; 11 nucleotides match TRBD1. V dropped 0 bases and J dropped 8; count of bases not matched to a gene: 8. The germline V gene has CDR1 SGHAT and CDR2 FQNNGV. The CDR3 spans 16 residues. The CDR3 DNA follows: TGTGCCAGCAGCTTAGAGAGTTGGACAGGGGGCGAAGGCTACACCTTC. This codes for CASSLESWTGGEGYTF.

In this sample, this clonotype turned up many times. The V gene is TRBV12-3 or TRBV12-4, the J gene TRBJ2-7; D is undetermined. The CDR3 is 12 amino acids. V was clipped by 3 bases and J by 5 bases, with 8 bases between them. CDR3 protein: CASSFLVDEQYF. The CDR3 nucleotides read TGTGCCAGCAGTTTCTTGGTCGACGAGCAGTACTTC.

The chain joins TRBV30 to TRBJ1-3, with 7 bases matching TRBD1. This CDR3 comprises 13 residues. Germline V CDR1 and CDR2: GTSNPN, SVGIG (reference sequence). After removal of 4 bases from V and 3 bases from J, the junction contained 3 bases not matched to a gene. The CDR3 sequence is CAWNPGGGNTIYF. The CDR3 bases are TGTGCCTGGAATCCAGGGGGTGGAAACACCATATATTTT.

In its sample, this clonotype was seen many times. The rearrangement links TRBV19 to TRBJ2-7; TRBD2 agrees at 9 bases. V lost 4 bases to trimming and J lost 3 bases; unmatched junction nucleotides: 4. This CDR3 has 14 amino acids. In germline, CDR1 is LNHDA, CDR2 SQIVND (reference sequence). This chain's CDR3 is CASSTGTSYYEQYF. CDR3 coding DNA: TGTGCCAGTAGTACCGGGACTAGCTACTACGAGCAGTACTTC.

This clonotype was detected ten times or more. The chain is built from TRBV7-6 and TRBJ2-1; 8 bases are a match to TRBD2. Germline V gives CDR1 SGHVS, CDR2 FNYEAQ. J was trimmed by 5 bases and V by 1 base; bases with no gene match: 13. The CDR3 runs to 18 residues. CDR3 sequence (DNA): TGTGCCAGCAGCTTAGTGATCCCCGGGACTAGTTTCCACAATGAGCAGTTCTTC. Its protein product is CASSLVIPGTSFHNEQFF.

This sequence joins TRBV5-6 and TRBJ1-2; no clear D. The length of the CDR3 is 14 residues. Germline V gives CDR1 SGHDT, CDR2 YYEEEE. The V end was cut by 0 bases, the J end by 2 bases, with 8 bases between. The CDR3 DNA reads as TGTGCCAGCAGCTTGGAGGGCAGGAACTATGGCTACACCTTC. Encoded protein: CASSLEGRNYGYTF. The full variable domain, in which reference TRBV5-6 and TRBJ1-2 provide the parts outside the CDR3, is DAGVTQSPTHLIKTRGQQVTLRCSPKSGHDTVSWYQQALGQGPQFIFQYYEEEERQRGNFPDRFSGHQFPNYSSELNVNALLLGDSALYLCASSLEGRNYGYTFGSGTRLTVV.

For this clonotype: With a much larger clone just one base away, this may be a read error. This chain links TRBV19 with TRBJ2-1; perhaps D is TRBD1 or TRBD2 (6 bases each). Trimming cost V 2 bases and J 9 bases, with 20 bases left between them. The CDR3 contains 16 residues. Germline CDR1 and CDR2: LNHDA and SQIVND (reference sequence). The CDR3 DNA reads as TGTGCCAGTAGTATAAATAATGCGGGAAAAGGGGGTGAGCAGTTCTTC. Protein: CASSINNAGKGGEQFF.

The chain recombines TRBV16 with TRBJ2-7, with 12 bases that match TRBD2. This CDR3 is built from 19 residues. Trimming at V came to 2 bases and at J to 3 bases, leaving 14 bases not matched to a gene. From germline, CDR1 is KGHSY and CDR2 FQNENV. The CDR3 region is CASSQTTSGRGGGSYEQYF. The CDR3 bases are TGTGCCAGCAGCCAAACGACTAGCGGGAGAGGGGGGGGAAGCTACGAGCAGTACTTC.

Ten or more counts support this clonotype. The V gene is TRBV12-3 or TRBV12-4, the J gene TRBJ1-6; D is uncertain. Between the trimmed V and J ends, which lost 0 bases and 1 base, there was a span of 13 bases. This CDR3 spans 18 amino acids. The CDR3 sequence is CASSLAPLNPSYNSPLHF. CDR3 nucleotides: TGTGCCAGCAGTTTAGCCCCCTTGAACCCGTCCTATAATTCACCCCTCCACTTT.

This clonotype was recorded many times. The V call is TRBV4-1, the J call TRBJ1-3; 7 bases line up with TRBD1. CDR1 is MGHRA, CDR2 YSYEKL, per germline. V lost 4 bases and J lost 0; bases outside the gene matches: 12. The CDR3 has 18 residues. CDR3 in DNA: TGCGCCAGCAGCCGCCGACCCCCGGGACAGAGCTCTGGAAACACCATATATTTT. The encoded protein is CASSRRPPGQSSGNTIYF.

This clonotype was seen just once. One end of the junction does not line up with germline, which may come from a read error. This chain joins TRBV11-2 and TRBJ2-1, with TRBD2 matching 8 bases. Germline loops: CDR1 SGHAT, CDR2 FQNNGV. This CDR3 region has 14 residues. CDR3 sequence (DNA): TGTGCCGGCAGCTTAAGGCTAGCGGGTAATGAGCAGTTCTTC. Translated: CAGSLRLAGNEQFF.

The CDR3 DNA sequence: TGTGCCTGGATAACGAAGACTCGCTCTGGAAACACCATATATTTT. Its protein is CAWITKTRSGNTIYF. This chain uses TRBV30 with TRBJ1-3; no reliable D call. V lost 4 bases and J lost 0, with 13 bases in between. Germline V CDR1 and CDR2: GTSNPN, SVGIG (reference sequence). There are 15 residues in the CDR3.

On this clonotype: A much larger clone differs from this one at a single base, so this may be a read error. The chain links TRBV19 to TRBJ2-7, with D hard to call. The CDR3 is 14 amino acids. Trimming shortened V by 0 bases and J by 2 bases, and 8 bases separated the two germline ends. Looked up from germline, CDR1 is LNHDA and CDR2 is SQIVND (reference sequence). In DNA form, the CDR3 reads TGTGCCAGTAGTATAGATTGGCCTACCTACGAGCAGTACTTC. This sequence encodes CASSIDWPTYEQYF. The variable domain in full, completed from reference TRBV19 and TRBJ2-7, reads DGGITQSPKYLFRKEGQNVTLSCEQNLNHDAMYWYRQDPGQGLRLIYYSQIVNDFQKGDIAEGYSVSREKKESFPLTVTSAQKNPTAFYLCASSIDWPTYEQYFGPGTRLTVT.

This clonotype was recorded at least ten times. The germline gene is not matched at one end of the junction; a read error may be the cause. The chain employs TRBV19 and TRBJ1-3; D gene unclear. There are 14 residues in the CDR3. Germline loops: CDR1 LNHDA, CDR2 SQIVND (reference sequence). The CDR3 sequence is CASSIWASGNTIYF. The CDR3, as DNA: TGTGCTAGTAGTATCTGGGCCTCTGGAAACACCATATATTTT.

The J gene is TRBJ2-7, the V gene TRBV27; TRBD2 is a possible D gene (6 bases). CDR3 size: 15 residues. Trimming removed 10 bases at V and 0 bases at J, with 19 bases between. Germline V gives CDR1 MNHEY, CDR2 SMNVEV (reference sequence). The CDR3, as DNA: TGTGCCATCCTGTCACCCTCCGGGAGCTCCTACGAGCAGTACTTC. Encoded protein: CAILSPSGSSYEQYF.

Concerning this clonotype: A much more abundant neighbour one base away suggests this may be a read error. The rearrangement links TRBV20-1 to TRBJ2-1; the D is unclear. This CDR3 is 13 amino acids long. From germline, CDR1 is DFQATT and CDR2 SNEGSKA (reference sequence). CDR3 nucleotides: TGCAGTGCTAGAGACCAATGGTACAATGCGCAGTTCTTC. Protein sequence: CSARDQWYNAQFF.

The genes are TRBV5-4 and TRBJ2-5; TRBD2 aligns across 12 bases. This CDR3 is built from 15 residues. V shed 2 bases and J 5 bases; nucleotides not matched to a gene: 4. Germline loops: CDR1 SGHNT, CDR2 YYREEE (reference sequence). DNA of the CDR3: TGTGCCAGCAGCTTACTAGCGGGAGGATGGGAGACCCAGTACTTC. This encodes CASSLLAGGWETQYF.

The chain joins TRBV20-1 to TRBJ2-5; weak D call: TRBD2 (7 bases). Germline V gene lookup returns CDR1 DFQATT and CDR2 SNEGSKA (reference sequence). V lost 8 bases, J lost 2 bases, and 18 bases lay in between. This CDR3 region has 14 residues. The CDR3 sequence is CSTLHREGQETQYF. The CDR3 bases are TGCAGTACACTTCACAGGGAGGGGCAAGAGACCCAGTACTTC.